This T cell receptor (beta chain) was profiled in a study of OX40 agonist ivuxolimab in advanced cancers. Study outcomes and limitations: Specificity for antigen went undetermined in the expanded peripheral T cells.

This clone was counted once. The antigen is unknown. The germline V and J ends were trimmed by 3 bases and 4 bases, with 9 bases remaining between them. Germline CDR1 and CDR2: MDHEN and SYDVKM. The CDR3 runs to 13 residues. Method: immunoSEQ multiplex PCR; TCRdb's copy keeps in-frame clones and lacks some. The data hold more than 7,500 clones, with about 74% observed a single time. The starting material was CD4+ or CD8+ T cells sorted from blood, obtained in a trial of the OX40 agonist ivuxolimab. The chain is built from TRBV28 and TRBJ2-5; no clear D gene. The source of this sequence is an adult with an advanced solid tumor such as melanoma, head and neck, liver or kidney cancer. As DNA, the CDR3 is TGTGCCAGCAGTTTTTATTACGGAGAGACCCAGTACTTC. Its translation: CASSFYYGETQYF.